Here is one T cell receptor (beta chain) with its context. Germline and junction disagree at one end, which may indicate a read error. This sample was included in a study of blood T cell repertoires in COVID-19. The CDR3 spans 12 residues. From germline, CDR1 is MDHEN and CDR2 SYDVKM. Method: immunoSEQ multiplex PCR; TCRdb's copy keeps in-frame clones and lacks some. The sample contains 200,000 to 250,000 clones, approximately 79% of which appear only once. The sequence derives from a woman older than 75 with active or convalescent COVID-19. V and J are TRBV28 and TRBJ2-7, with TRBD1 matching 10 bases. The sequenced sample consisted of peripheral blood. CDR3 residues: CASSLRGTGDLF. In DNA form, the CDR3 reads TGTGCCAGCAGTTTAAGGGGGACAGGGGACCTCTTC.